This paragraph covers one T cell receptor beta chain sequence. Its antigen is undetermined. 5'RACE with constant-segment primers yielded barcoded, UMI-tagged TCR alpha and TCR beta cDNA libraries. TCRdb re-analysed the 5' RACE reads in MiXCR, keeping a single row per CDR3 protein. The sample records about 430,000 distinct CDR3 sequences, 20% to 30% being singletons. The data were obtained in a study of T-cell memory formation after mild COVID-19. Study-level information: Most TCR clusters belonged to a single donor. Regarding the study as a whole: Of the contracting clones, CD4+ ones lay mainly in CM and EM, and CD8+ ones in EMRA. Still unconfirmed is whether the second-wave clones peaking on day 37 recognized SARS-CoV-2.

Sequenced sample: PBMCs or a T cell subset sorted from them (not recorded which). The receptor's source is an adult woman who had mild COVID-19 (a few samples of this study predate the infection). Cell type and time point are not known.

The DNA of the CDR3 is TGTGCCAGCAGGACCCGTGTAGGGGCGGGGAACACTGAAGCTTTCTTT. Protein sequence: CASRTRVGAGNTEAFF. The chain joins TRBV12-3 or TRBV12-4 to TRBJ1-1, with D possibly being TRBD1 (5 bases). V dropped 6 bases and J dropped 1 base, with 18 bases sitting between them. This CDR3 contains 16 residues.